This TCR beta chain was recorded in a study of T cell repertoires in cytomegalovirus infection (dated by TCRdb to the late 2010s). Background for the entire study: Alongside well-studied HLA-B-restricted epitopes, the peptide stimulations were aimed at recently identified HLA-C-restricted CMV epitopes, whose presentation resists viral immunomodulation. The HLA type of each donor mattered for the analysis, because public TCR beta signatures pointed to carriage of CMV infection along with the matching HLA type. Here is what the overall study found, with its caveats: Carriers of CMV infection plus the relevant HLA type were discriminated by the cumulative frequency of public TCR beta family members in the study cohort and in an independent roughly 400-donor cohort. The ex vivo response was dominated by HLA-C-restricted CMV-specific TCR beta clonotypes, and the single most frequent clonotype in two of eight donors was supplied by these HLA-C-restricted clonotypes.

On this clonotype itself: No antigen is known for it. No quality values exist for individual bases; no much larger clone is one base distant.

The treatment or condition label, read with the paper, signifies: in vitro stimulation with specific CMV peptide epitopes to enrich CMV-specific T cells. Instrument used: Illumina HiSeq 1500. TCRdb cleaned the public reads at Q25 with fastp, built clones with MiXCR and kept in-frame beta chains. Identical CDR3 protein sequences are pooled into one entry, listed with their most common genes and DNA. This sample holds approximately 220,000 distinct CDR3 sequences; approximately 38% were observed only once. Approximately 59% of the sample belongs to the ten largest clones. Unmatched junction bases come to 10, with V trimmed by 6 bases and J by 5 bases. For CDR1 and CDR2, the germline V gene lists MDHEN and SYDVKM. Spanning cysteine to phenylalanine, the CDR3 consists of 15 amino acids. Kept here is only the CDR3 DNA, which spans 45 bases and is read in frame from base 1.

The chain employs TRBV28 and TRBJ2-7; 10 of the junction bases match TRBD1. The source of this sequence is a human donor in good health (CMV status not recorded). Some clones in this sample may be carry-over from other donors' samples. This material consisted of CD8+ T cells from cultured PBMCs, taken from culture after CMV antigen stimulation. This receptor carries the CDR3 CASRNYGTGVHEQYF. In nucleotide form, the sequence is TGTGCCAGCAGAAACTACGGGACAGGGGTCCACGAGCAGTACTTC.